The rows below give T cell receptor beta chains drawn from one sample of a study of control samples from healthy donors and cancer patients. Using immunoSEQ multiplex PCR, the repertoire was profiled, and TCRdb retains in-frame clones only, with some absent. The table lists approximately 70,000 clones, 87% of them singletons, with over 2% in the top ten. Sequencing was carried out using PBMCs. These receptors all stem from a woman aged 45-60 years with head and neck cancer. Each CDR3 is given with its conserved first and last residue. D genes are given only for firm matches. Rows may omit the clone size; those that give it use once, few, many or a size class.

D: TRBD1
size: NA
J: TRBJ1-5
V: TRBV27
CDR3: CASSRTGTNQPQHF
DNA: TGTGCCAGCAGTAGGACAGGGACTAATCAGCCCCAGCATTTT

D: NA
size: NA
J: TRBJ2-3
V: TRBV4-2
CDR3: CASSPERAFTDTQYF
DNA: TGTGCCAGCAGCCCCGAGCGGGCTTTCACAGATACGCAGTATTTT

D: TRBD2
size: NA
J: TRBJ2-7
V: TRBV11-2
CDR3: CASSYLAGGTYEQYF
DNA: TGTGCCAGCAGTTATTTGGCGGGGGGAACCTACGAGCAGTACTTC

D: TRBD2
size: NA
J: TRBJ2-7
V: TRBV5-4
CDR3: CASSLKREQAYEQYF
DNA: TGTGCCAGCAGCCTAAAGCGGGAGCAGGCCTACGAGCAGTACTTC

D: NA
size: few
J: TRBJ2-3
V: TRBV28
CDR3: CASSWDFTDTQYF
DNA: TGTGCCAGCAGTTGGGACTTCACAGATACGCAGTATTTT

D: NA
size: NA
J: TRBJ2-3
V: TRBV9
CDR3: CASSVAGRGLDTQYF
DNA: TGTGCCAGCAGCGTAGCAGGACGGGGACTAGATACGCAGTATTTT

D: TRBD1
size: NA
J: TRBJ1-1
V: TRBV19
CDR3: CASRPQGVNTEAFF
DNA: TGTGCCAGTAGGCCACAGGGGGTAAATACTGAAGCTTTCTTT

D: TRBD2
size: few
J: TRBJ2-7
V: TRBV4-2
CDR3: CASSRGLAGASYEQYF
DNA: TGTGCCAGCAGCCGCGGACTAGCGGGGGCCTCCTACGAGCAGTACTTC

D: NA
size: NA
J: TRBJ2-3
V: TRBV19
CDR3: CASSVGGGPTDTQYF
DNA: TGTGCCAGTAGTGTAGGCGGGGGCCCCACAGATACGCAGTATTTT

D: NA
size: NA
J: TRBJ2-7
V: TRBV27
CDR3: CASSSNGPSYEQYF
DNA: TGTGCCAGCAGTTCTAACGGACCTTCCTACGAGCAGTACTTC

D: NA
size: NA
J: TRBJ1-5
V: TRBV12-3/TRBV12-4
CDR3: CASSFSNQPQHF
DNA: TGTGCCAGCAGCTTTTCCAATCAGCCCCAGCATTTT

D: NA
size: NA
J: TRBJ2-6
V: TRBV19
CDR3: CASSMYKGLPGSGANVLTF
DNA: TGTGCCAGTAGTATGTATAAGGGTCTCCCGGGCTCTGGGGCCAACGTCCTGACTTTC

D: NA
size: NA
J: TRBJ2-2
V: TRBV11-3
CDR3: CASSAHTGELFF
DNA: TGTGCCAGCAGCGCCCACACCGGGGAGCTGTTTTTT

D: TRBD1
size: NA
J: TRBJ2-7
V: TRBV4-1
CDR3: CASSQGGQGSYEQYF
DNA: TGCGCCAGCAGCCAGGGTGGACAGGGGTCCTACGAGCAGTACTTC

D: NA
size: NA
J: TRBJ1-6
V: TRBV30
CDR3: CAWSVAGDGGNSPLHF
DNA: TGTGCCTGGAGTGTAGCAGGGGACGGGGGTAATTCACCCCTCCACTTT

D: NA
size: NA
J: TRBJ2-7
V: TRBV5-5
CDR3: CASRYSYEQYF
DNA: TGTGCCAGCAGGTATTCCTACGAGCAGTACTTC

D: TRBD1
size: NA
J: TRBJ2-1
V: TRBV6-5
CDR3: CASSSTGGSYNEQFF
DNA: TGTGCCAGCAGTTCGACAGGGGGCTCCTACAATGAGCAGTTCTTC

D: TRBD2
size: once
J: TRBJ2-1
V: TRBV5-4
CDR3: CASRTSGGANEQFF
DNA: TGTGCCAGCAGGACCAGCGGGGGGGCGAATGAGCAGTTCTTC

D: NA
size: NA
J: TRBJ2-3
V: TRBV5-1
CDR3: CASSFNPRSRVGSTDTQYF
DNA: TGCGCCAGCAGCTTTAACCCTCGGAGCAGGGTGGGTAGCACAGATACGCAGTATTTT

D: NA
size: NA
J: TRBJ1-2
V: TRBV21-1
CDR3: CASSKATGEYGYTF
DNA: TGTGCCAGCAGCAAAGCGACAGGGGAATATGGCTACACCTTC

D: NA
size: NA
J: TRBJ2-5
V: TRBV19
CDR3: CASSILVWETQYF
DNA: TGTGCCAGTAGTATCTTGGTTTGGGAGACCCAGTACTTC

D: TRBD1
size: NA
J: TRBJ1-3
V: TRBV11-2
CDR3: CASSLRDRRNTIYF
DNA: TGTGCCAGCAGCCTACGGGACAGGAGAAACACCATATATTTT

D: NA
size: NA
J: TRBJ2-5
V: TRBV28
CDR3: CASSFSAPETQYF
DNA: TGTGCCAGCAGTTTTTCTGCCCCGGAGACCCAGTACTTC

D: NA
size: NA
J: TRBJ1-1
V: TRBV28
CDR3: CASSLVGGGTEAFF
DNA: TGTGCCAGCAGTTTGGTAGGCGGGGGCACTGAAGCTTTCTTT

D: NA
size: NA
J: TRBJ1-4
V: TRBV28
CDR3: CASSPSSGEKLFF
DNA: TGTGCCAGCAGCCCATCCTCGGGGGAAAAACTGTTTTTT

D: TRBD1
size: once
J: TRBJ2-2
V: TRBV5-4
CDR3: CASSQGGRGLTGELFF
DNA: TGTGCCAGCAGCCAAGGGGGCAGGGGGCTAACCGGGGAGCTGTTTTTT

D: TRBD1
size: once
J: TRBJ2-5
V: TRBV29-1
CDR3: CSAGQGQETQYF
DNA: TGCAGCGCTGGACAGGGCCAAGAGACCCAGTACTTC

D: NA
size: NA
J: TRBJ1-5
V: TRBV7-2
CDR3: CASSFRGSNQPQHF
DNA: TGTGCCAGCAGCTTCAGGGGTAGCAATCAGCCCCAGCATTTT

D: NA
size: NA
J: TRBJ1-2
V: TRBV5-1
CDR3: CASSFDIGDYGYTF
DNA: TGCGCCAGCAGCTTTGATATAGGTGACTATGGCTACACCTTC

D: TRBD2
size: once
J: TRBJ2-2
V: TRBV11-3
CDR3: CASSLLAGRTGELFF
DNA: TGTGCCAGCAGCTTACTAGCGGGACGGACCGGGGAGCTGTTTTTT

D: NA
size: NA
J: TRBJ2-5
V: TRBV20-1
CDR3: CSARQRETQYF
DNA: TGCAGTGCTAGGCAAAGAGAGACCCAGTACTTC

D: TRBD1
size: NA
J: TRBJ2-2
V: TRBV15
CDR3: CATSRRQGPDGELFF
DNA: TGTGCCACCAGCCGAAGACAGGGGCCTGACGGGGAGCTGTTTTTT

D: NA
size: NA
J: TRBJ2-7
V: TRBV5-1
CDR3: CASSPWTMSSYEQYF
DNA: TGCGCCAGCAGCCCCTGGACTATGAGCTCCTACGAGCAGTACTTC

D: TRBD1
size: NA
J: TRBJ1-6
V: TRBV5-8
CDR3: CASSVGQVYNSPLHF
DNA: TGTGCCAGCAGCGTCGGACAGGTCTATAATTCACCCCTCCACTTT

D: NA
size: NA
J: TRBJ2-1
V: TRBV19
CDR3: CASRGQPVPEQFF
DNA: TGTGCCAGTAGGGGACAACCGGTTCCTGAGCAGTTCTTC